One T cell receptor (beta chain) is described in this entry. This specimen comes from a study of T cells after somatic rescue of genetic block. Some clones are missing from TCRdb's copy, which holds only in-frame ones; the method was immunoSEQ multiplex PCR. This table has 11,000 or so clones, about 81% appearing once. The V gene end was trimmed by 4 bases and the J gene end by 5 bases; junction bases not matched to a gene: 6. The CDR3 consists of 16 residues. Germline values: CDR1 SGHNT, CDR2 YYREEE (reference sequence). V gene TRBV5-4 combines with J gene TRBJ2-3; 14 nucleotides match TRBD2. The receptor was derived from a boy under 18. The sample taken for sequencing was peripheral blood mononuclear cells (PBMCs). The CDR3 loop reads CASSKGLAGARDTQYF. Here the CDR3 DNA reads TGTGCCAGCAGCAAGGGACTAGCGGGAGCGAGAGATACGCAGTATTTT.